This TCR beta chain derives from a study of shared clonotypes between healthy human individuals. Trimming shortened V by 3 bases and J by 10 bases, and 18 bases separated the two germline ends. Germline V gene lookup returns CDR1 MDHEN and CDR2 SYDVKM. This CDR3 comprises 14 residues. Sequencing was performed with immunoSEQ multiplex PCR; in TCRdb, only in-frame clones are kept and a portion is missing. The profile shows some 1.5 million clones, roughly 96% of them singletons. The clonotype was recovered from a young man in good health. The sequenced sample was naive CD4+ T cells sorted from blood. Subset given: CD45RA+ positively selected. V usage is TRBV28 and J usage is TRBJ1-1; D is undetermined. The CDR3 sequence is CASSFTAGRTLAFF. Written as DNA, the CDR3 is TGTGCCAGCAGTTTTACGGCAGGACGAACTTTAGCTTTCTTT.